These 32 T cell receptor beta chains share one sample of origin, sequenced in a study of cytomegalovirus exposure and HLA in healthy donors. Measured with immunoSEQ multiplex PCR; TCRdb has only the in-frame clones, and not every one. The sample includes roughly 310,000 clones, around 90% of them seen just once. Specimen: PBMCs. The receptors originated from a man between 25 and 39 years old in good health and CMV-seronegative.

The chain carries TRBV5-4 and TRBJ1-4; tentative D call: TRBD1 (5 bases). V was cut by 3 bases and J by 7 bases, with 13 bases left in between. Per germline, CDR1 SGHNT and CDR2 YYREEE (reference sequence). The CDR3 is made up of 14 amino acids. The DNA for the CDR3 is TGTGCCAGCAGCTCGCGGGGGGTTGGTGAAAAACTGTTTTTT. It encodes CASSSRGVGEKLFF.

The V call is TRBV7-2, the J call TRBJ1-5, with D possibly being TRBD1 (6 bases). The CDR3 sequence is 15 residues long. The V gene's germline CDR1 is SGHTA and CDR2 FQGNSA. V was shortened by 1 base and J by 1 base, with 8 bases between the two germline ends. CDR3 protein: CASSLVGASNQPQHF. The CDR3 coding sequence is TGTGCCAGCAGCTTAGTGGGGGCGAGCAATCAGCCCCAGCATTTT.

The CDR3 DNA sequence: TGTGCCAGCAGCCCCGTCGAGGTAATGAACACTGAAGCTTTCTTT. Its translation is CASSPVEVMNTEAFF. The J gene is TRBJ1-1, the V gene TRBV7-9; D gene unclear. CDR3 length: 15 residues. CDR1 SEHNR and CDR2 FQNEAQ come from the germline V gene (reference sequence). Between the trimmed V and J ends, which lost 5 bases and 0 bases, there was a span of 13 bases.

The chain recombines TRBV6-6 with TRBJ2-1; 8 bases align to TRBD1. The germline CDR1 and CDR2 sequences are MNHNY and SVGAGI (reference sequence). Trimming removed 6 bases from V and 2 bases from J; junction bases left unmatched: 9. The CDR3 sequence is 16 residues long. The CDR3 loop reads CASRRDRGPTYNEQFF. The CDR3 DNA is TGTGCCAGCAGACGTGACAGGGGACCTACCTACAATGAGCAGTTCTTC.

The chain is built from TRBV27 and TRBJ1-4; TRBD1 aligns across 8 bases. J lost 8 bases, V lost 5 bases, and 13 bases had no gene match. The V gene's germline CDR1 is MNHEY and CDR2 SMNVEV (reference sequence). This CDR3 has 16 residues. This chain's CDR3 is CASSASRTGRREKLFF. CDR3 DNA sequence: TGTGCCAGCAGTGCCTCCCGGACAGGGCGAAGGGAAAAACTGTTTTTT.

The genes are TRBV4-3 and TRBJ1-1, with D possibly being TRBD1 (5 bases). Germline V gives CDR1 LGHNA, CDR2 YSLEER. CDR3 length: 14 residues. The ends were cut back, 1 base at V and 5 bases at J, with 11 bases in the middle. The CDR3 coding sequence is TGCGCCAGCAGCCAAGGGACGGGGGAGACTGAAGCTTTCTTT. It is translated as CASSQGTGETEAFF.

The CDR3 sequence is CASSSSITGQIYGYTF. For the CDR3, the DNA is TGTGCCAGCAGTTCTTCAATAACGGGACAGATCTATGGCTACACCTTC. V gene TRBV6-5 combines with J gene TRBJ1-2, with 7 bases lining up with TRBD1. CDR3 length: 16 amino acids. V lost 4 bases, J lost 4 bases, and 12 bases stayed unmatched. In germline, CDR1 is MNHEY, CDR2 SVGAGI.

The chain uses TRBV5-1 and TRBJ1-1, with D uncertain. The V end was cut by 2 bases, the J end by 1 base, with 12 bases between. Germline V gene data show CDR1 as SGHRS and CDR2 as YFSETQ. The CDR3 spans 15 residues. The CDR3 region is CASSFSGRANTEAFF. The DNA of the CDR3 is TGCGCCAGCAGCTTTTCCGGGAGGGCGAACACTGAAGCTTTCTTT.

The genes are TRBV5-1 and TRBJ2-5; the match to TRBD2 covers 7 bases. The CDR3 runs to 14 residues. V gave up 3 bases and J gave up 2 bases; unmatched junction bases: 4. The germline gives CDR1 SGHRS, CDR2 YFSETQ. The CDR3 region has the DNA TGCGCCAGCAGCTCCCTAGCGGAACAAGAGACCCAGTACTTC. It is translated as CASSSLAEQETQYF.

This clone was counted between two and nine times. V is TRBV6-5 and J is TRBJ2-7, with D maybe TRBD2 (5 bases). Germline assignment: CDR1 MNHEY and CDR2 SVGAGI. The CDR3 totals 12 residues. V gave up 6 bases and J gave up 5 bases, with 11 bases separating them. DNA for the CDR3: TGTGCCAGCAGCCGGACGAGGGACGAGCAGTACTTC. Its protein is CASSRTRDEQYF.

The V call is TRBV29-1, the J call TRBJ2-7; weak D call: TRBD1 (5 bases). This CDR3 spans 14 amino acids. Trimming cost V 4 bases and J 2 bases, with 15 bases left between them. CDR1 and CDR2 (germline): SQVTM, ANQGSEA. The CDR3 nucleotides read TGCAGCGTTGTTCGGAACCCGGACACCTACGAGCAGTACTTC. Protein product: CSVVRNPDTYEQYF.

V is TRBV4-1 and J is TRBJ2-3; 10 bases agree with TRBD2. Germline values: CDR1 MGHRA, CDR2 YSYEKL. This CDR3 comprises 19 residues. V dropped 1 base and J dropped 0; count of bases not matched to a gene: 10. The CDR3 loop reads CASSQAPAGGNPSTDTQYF. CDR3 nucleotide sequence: TGCGCCAGCAGCCAAGCCCCAGCGGGGGGGAACCCTAGCACAGATACGCAGTATTTT.

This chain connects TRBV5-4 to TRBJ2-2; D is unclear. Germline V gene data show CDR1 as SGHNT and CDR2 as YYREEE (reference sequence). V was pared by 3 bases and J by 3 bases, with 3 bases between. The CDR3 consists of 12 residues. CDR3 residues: CASSSYTGELFF. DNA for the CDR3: TGTGCCAGCAGCTCCTACACCGGGGAGCTGTTTTTT.

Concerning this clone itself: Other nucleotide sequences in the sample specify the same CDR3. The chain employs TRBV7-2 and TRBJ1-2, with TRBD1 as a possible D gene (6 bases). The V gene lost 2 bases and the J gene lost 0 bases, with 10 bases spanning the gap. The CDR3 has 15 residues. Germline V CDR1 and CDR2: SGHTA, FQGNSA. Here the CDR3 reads CASSLRGGANYGYTF. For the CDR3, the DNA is TGTGCCAGCAGCTTAAGGGGGGGAGCTAACTATGGCTACACCTTC.

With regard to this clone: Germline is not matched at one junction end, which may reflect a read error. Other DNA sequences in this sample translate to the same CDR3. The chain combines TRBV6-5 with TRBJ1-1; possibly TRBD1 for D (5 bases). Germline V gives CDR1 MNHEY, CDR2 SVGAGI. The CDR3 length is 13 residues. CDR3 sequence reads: CATSTVMNTEAFF. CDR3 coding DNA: TGTGCCACTTCGACAGTTATGAACACTGAAGCTTTCTTC.

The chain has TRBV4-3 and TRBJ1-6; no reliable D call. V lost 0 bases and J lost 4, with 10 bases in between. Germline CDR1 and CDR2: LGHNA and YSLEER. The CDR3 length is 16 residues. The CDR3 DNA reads TGCGCCAGCAGCCAAGATCGGGAAATTTATAATTCACCCCTCCACTTT. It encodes CASSQDREIYNSPLHF.

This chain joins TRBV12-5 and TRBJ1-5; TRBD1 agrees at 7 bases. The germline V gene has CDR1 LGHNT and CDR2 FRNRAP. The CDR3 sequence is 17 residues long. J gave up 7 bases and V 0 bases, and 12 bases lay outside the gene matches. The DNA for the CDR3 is TGTGCTAGTGGTTTGGTCCATGGACAGGAGAAAGTACAGCCCCAGCATTTT. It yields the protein CASGLVHGQEKVQPQHF.

The CDR3 loop reads CASSVGALSSYEQYF. The CDR3 DNA is TGTGCCAGCAGCGTTGGGGCTTTAAGCTCCTACGAGCAGTACTTC. The chain links TRBV9 to TRBJ2-7, with D perhaps matching TRBD1 (5 bases). V was shortened by 2 bases and J by 0 bases, with 12 bases between the two germline ends. CDR3 length equals 15 residues. The germline gives CDR1 SGDLS, CDR2 YYNGEE.

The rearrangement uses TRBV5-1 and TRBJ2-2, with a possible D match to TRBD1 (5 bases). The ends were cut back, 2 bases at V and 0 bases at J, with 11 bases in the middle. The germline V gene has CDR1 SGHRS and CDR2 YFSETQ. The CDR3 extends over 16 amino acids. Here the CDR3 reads CASSFWGYSNTGELFF. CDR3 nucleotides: TGCGCCAGCAGCTTCTGGGGCTATTCGAACACCGGGGAGCTGTTTTTT. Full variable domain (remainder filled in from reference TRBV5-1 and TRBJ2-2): KAGVTQTPRYLIKTRGQQVTLSCSPISGHRSVSWYQQTPGQGLQFLFEYFSETQRNKGNFPGRFSGRQFSNSRSEMNVSTLELGDSALYLCASSFWGYSNTGELFFGEGSRLTVL.

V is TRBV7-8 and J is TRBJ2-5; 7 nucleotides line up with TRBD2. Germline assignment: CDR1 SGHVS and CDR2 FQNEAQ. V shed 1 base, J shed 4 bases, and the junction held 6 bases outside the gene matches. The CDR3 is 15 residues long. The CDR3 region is CASSLGSGVGETQYF. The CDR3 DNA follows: TGTGCCAGCAGCTTAGGGAGCGGGGTGGGAGAGACCCAGTACTTC.

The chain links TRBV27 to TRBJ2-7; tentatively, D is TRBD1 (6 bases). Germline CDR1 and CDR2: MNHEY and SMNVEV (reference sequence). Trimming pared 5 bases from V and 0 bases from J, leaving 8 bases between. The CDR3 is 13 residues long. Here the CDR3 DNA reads TGTGCCAGCAGTCCGGACAGCTCCTACGAGCAGTACTTC. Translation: CASSPDSSYEQYF.

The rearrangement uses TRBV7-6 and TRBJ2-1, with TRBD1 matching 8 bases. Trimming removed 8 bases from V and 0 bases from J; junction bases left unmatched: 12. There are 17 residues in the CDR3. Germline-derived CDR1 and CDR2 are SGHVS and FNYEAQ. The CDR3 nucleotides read TGTGCCAGCTCTCCCAGGGGGCCCACTCTCTCCTACAATGAGCAGTTCTTC. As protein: CASSPRGPTLSYNEQFF.

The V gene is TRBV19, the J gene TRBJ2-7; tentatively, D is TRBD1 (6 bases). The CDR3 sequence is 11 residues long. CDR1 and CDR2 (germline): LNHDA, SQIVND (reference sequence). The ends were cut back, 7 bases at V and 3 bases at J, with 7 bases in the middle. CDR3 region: CASKGHYEQYF. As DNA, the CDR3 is TGTGCCAGTAAGGGACACTACGAGCAGTACTTC.

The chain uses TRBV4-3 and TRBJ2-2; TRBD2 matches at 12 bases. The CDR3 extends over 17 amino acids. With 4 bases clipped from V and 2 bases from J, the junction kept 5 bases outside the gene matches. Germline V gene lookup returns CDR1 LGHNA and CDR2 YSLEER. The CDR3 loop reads CASSLGLAGLNTGELFF. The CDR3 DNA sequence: TGCGCCAGCAGCCTTGGACTAGCGGGGCTTAACACCGGGGAGCTGTTTTTT.

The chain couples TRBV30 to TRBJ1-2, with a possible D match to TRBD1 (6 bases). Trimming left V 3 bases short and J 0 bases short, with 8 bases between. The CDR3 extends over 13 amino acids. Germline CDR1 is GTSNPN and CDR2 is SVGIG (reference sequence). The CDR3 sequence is CAWRDSSNYGYTF. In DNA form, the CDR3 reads TGTGCCTGGAGGGACAGCTCTAACTATGGCTACACCTTC.

CDR3 nucleotides: TGTGCCAGCTACCGGGTCCCGGGGGAACAGCCCCAGCATTTT. Amino acid sequence: CASYRVPGEQPQHF. The chain is built from TRBV2 and TRBJ1-5; D is perhaps TRBD1 (5 bases). Per the germline V gene, CDR1 is SNHLY and CDR2 is FYNNEI. The CDR3 is 14 residues long. The V and J ends lost 8 bases and 7 bases respectively, with 18 bases between them.

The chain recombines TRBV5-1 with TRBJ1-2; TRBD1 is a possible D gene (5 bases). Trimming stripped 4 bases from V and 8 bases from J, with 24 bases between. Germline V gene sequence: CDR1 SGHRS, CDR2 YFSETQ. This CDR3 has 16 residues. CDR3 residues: CASSPGRGGMMRGYTF. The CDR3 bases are TGCGCCAGCAGCCCCGGGCGGGGGGGAATGATGCGGGGCTACACCTTC.

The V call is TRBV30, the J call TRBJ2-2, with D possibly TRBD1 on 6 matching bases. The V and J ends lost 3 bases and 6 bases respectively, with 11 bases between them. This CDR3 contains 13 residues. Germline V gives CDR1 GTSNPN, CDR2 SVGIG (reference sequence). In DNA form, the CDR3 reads TGTGCCTGGAGGGCAGGGGCCCCCGGGGAGCTGTTTTTT. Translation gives CAWRAGAPGELFF.

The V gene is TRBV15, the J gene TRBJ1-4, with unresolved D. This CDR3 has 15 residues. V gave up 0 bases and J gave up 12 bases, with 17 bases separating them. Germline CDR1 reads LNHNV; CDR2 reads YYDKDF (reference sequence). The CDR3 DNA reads TGTGCCACCAGCAGAGATCGGGCCCTGGGAGGAGAACTGTTTTTT. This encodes CATSRDRALGGELFF. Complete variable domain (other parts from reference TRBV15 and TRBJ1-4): DAMVIQNPRYQVTQFGKPVTLSCSQTLNHNVMYWYQQKSSQAPKLLFHYYDKDFNNEADTPDNFQSRRPNTSFCFLDIRSPGLGDTAMYLCATSRDRALGGELFFGSGTQLSVL.

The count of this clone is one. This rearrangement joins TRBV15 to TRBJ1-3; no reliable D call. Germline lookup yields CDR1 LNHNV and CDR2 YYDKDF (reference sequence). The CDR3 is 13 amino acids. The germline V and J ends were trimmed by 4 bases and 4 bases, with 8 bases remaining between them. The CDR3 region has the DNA TGTGCCACCAGCACCGACACAGGAAACACCATATATTTT. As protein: CATSTDTGNTIYF.

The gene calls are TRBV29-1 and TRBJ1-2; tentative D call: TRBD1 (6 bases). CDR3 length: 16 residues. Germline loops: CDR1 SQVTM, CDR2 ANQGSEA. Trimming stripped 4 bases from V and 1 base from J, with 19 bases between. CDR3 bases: TGCAGCGTTGGGGGGGGTGGACAGTCCTTTAACTATGGCTACACCTTC. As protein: CSVGGGGQSFNYGYTF.

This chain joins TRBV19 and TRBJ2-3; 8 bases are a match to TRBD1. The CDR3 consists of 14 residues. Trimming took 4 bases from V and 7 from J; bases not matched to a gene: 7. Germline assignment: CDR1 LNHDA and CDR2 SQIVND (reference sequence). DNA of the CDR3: TGTGCCAGTAGTAACCGGGACAGGTGGCATACGCAGTATTTT. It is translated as CASSNRDRWHTQYF.